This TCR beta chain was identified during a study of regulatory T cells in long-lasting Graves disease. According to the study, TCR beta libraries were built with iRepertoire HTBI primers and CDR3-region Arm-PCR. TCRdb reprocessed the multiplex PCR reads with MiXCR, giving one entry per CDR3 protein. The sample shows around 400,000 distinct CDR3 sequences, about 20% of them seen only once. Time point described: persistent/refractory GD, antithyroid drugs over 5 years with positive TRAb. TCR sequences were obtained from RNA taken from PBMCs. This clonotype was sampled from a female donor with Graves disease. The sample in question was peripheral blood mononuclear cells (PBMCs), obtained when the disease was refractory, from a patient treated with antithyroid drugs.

Written as DNA, the CDR3 is TGTGCCAGCAGCTATCTTAGGGGAAGCACTGAAGCTTTCTTT. Its translation: CASSYLRGSTEAFF. V usage is TRBV6-1 and J usage is TRBJ1-1; the D gene is possibly TRBD1 (5 bases). V lost 6 bases and J lost 4, with 15 bases in between. From germline, CDR1 is MNHNS and CDR2 SASEGT. The CDR3 covers 14 residues.